This passage covers 32 T cell receptor beta chains from one sample sequenced in a study of T cells in localized non-small cell lung cancer. Using immunoSEQ multiplex PCR, the repertoire was profiled, and TCRdb retains in-frame clones only, with some absent. In the table there are around 21,000 clones, approximately 90% of which are singletons. Here the sequenced sample was peripheral blood, taken before any cancer treatment. These receptors were obtained from a male donor aged 60 or over with stage I squamous cell lung carcinoma.

About this clone itself: One end of the junction fails to match germline, which may point to a read error. The chain links TRBV19 to TRBJ2-3; D may be TRBD1 (6 bases). CDR3 length: 11 residues. Germline V gene lookup returns CDR1 LNHDA and CDR2 SQIVND (reference sequence). The DNA of the CDR3 is TGTGCCAGTAGTGACCGGGACATCCAGACCTTT. As protein: CASSDRDIQTF.

This CDR3 reads CASSGRGLGDTQYF. The DNA of the CDR3 is TGTGCCAGCAGCGGACGGGGTTTGGGAGATACGCAGTATTTT. J is TRBJ2-3 and V is TRBV5-6; D may be TRBD2 (5 bases). The CDR3 is 14 amino acids. Looked up from germline, CDR1 is SGHDT and CDR2 is YYEEEE. Trimming pared 4 bases from V and 5 bases from J, leaving 14 bases between.

The chain has TRBV6-1 and TRBJ2-6, with TRBD1 matching 7 bases. The V gene's germline CDR1 is MNHNS and CDR2 SASEGT. The CDR3 extends over 15 amino acids. The junction had 7 bases not matched to a gene; V was cut back by 7 bases and J by 4 bases. The CDR3 region is CASKRQGSGANVLTF. CDR3 nucleotide sequence: TGTGCCAGCAAACGACAGGGATCAGGGGCCAACGTCCTGACTTTC.

The CDR3 loop is CASSLSSGTHGYEQYF. DNA of the CDR3: TGTGCCAGCAGCTTGAGTTCCGGGACCCATGGCTACGAGCAGTACTTC. This chain uses TRBV7-9 with TRBJ2-7; D tentatively reads TRBD1 or TRBD2 (5 bases each). Germline CDR1 is SEHNR and CDR2 is FQNEAQ (reference sequence). This CDR3 has 16 amino acids. V lost 3 bases and J lost 3, with 18 bases in between.

The chain is built from TRBV5-6 and TRBJ1-6; 9 bases map to TRBD1. V was clipped by 0 bases and J by 8 bases; unmatched bases: 3. The CDR3 runs to 15 residues. Germline V gives CDR1 SGHDT, CDR2 YYEEEE. The chain's CDR3 is CASSLVQGADSPLHF. The CDR3 nucleotides read TGTGCCAGCAGCTTGGTACAGGGGGCTGATTCACCCCTCCACTTT.

The chain is built from TRBV27 and TRBJ2-5, with D perhaps TRBD1 or TRBD2 (5 bases each). The CDR3 has 13 amino acids. The germline V gene has CDR1 MNHEY and CDR2 SMNVEV (reference sequence). V dropped 5 bases and J dropped 5 bases, with 12 bases sitting between them. CDR3 amino acids: CASSPREGETQYF. CDR3 nucleotides: TGTGCCAGCAGTCCCCGAGAGGGGGAGACCCAGTACTTC.

The gene calls are TRBV19 and TRBJ1-5; D is perhaps TRBD1 (5 bases). Deletions cut 5 bases from V and 6 bases from J, with 17 bases between. Germline V lookup: CDR1 LNHDA, CDR2 SQIVND (reference sequence). This CDR3 spans 15 amino acids. The CDR3 loop is CASSSWDGNGQPQHF. CDR3 in DNA: TGTGCCAGTAGTTCCTGGGACGGTAACGGTCAGCCCCAGCATTTT.

V and J are TRBV5-4 and TRBJ1-1, with D uncertain. The CDR3 is made up of 13 amino acids. V lost 0 bases, J lost 4 bases, and 7 bases lay in between. Per the germline V gene, CDR1 is SGHNT and CDR2 is YYREEE (reference sequence). The CDR3 bases are TGTGCCAGCAGCTTGGGGGGTGCCACTGAAGCTTTCTTT. It is translated as CASSLGGATEAFF.

V and J are TRBV6-5 and TRBJ2-2, with D maybe TRBD1 (8 bases). CDR3 size: 15 residues. Trimming removed 5 bases at V and 6 bases at J, with 16 bases between. The V gene's germline CDR1 is MNHEY and CDR2 SVGAGI. CDR3 sequence reads: CASSLYRGGSGELFF. DNA of the CDR3: TGTGCCAGCAGTCTATACAGGGGGGGGTCCGGGGAGCTGTTTTTT.

The V call is TRBV4-1, the J call TRBJ1-2; tentative D call: TRBD1 (5 bases). This CDR3 has 15 residues. The germline gives CDR1 MGHRA, CDR2 YSYEKL. The V and J ends lost 0 bases and 4 bases respectively, with 12 bases between them. CDR3 nucleotides: TGCGCCAGCAGCCAAGAGGAAAAGACAGTCTATGGCTACACCTTC. Encoded protein: CASSQEEKTVYGYTF.

This clone was recorded a few times. The CDR3 is CASDRTGANPVTDTQYF. CDR3 DNA sequence: TGTGCCAGCGACCGGACAGGGGCGAATCCGGTCACAGATACGCAGTATTTT. V gene TRBV19 combines with J gene TRBJ2-3; 9 positions match TRBD1. Germline CDR1 is LNHDA and CDR2 is SQIVND (reference sequence). CDR3 size: 17 residues. With 9 bases clipped from V and 2 bases from J, the junction kept 15 bases outside the gene matches.

This chain uses TRBV14 with TRBJ1-1; possibly TRBD1 for D (5 bases). The CDR3 sequence is 15 residues long. V was clipped by 3 bases and J by 1 base, with 12 bases between them. Per germline, CDR1 SGHDN and CDR2 FVKESK. The CDR3 spells CASSHPQDRNTEAFF. The CDR3 region has the DNA TGTGCCAGCAGCCATCCCCAAGACAGGAACACTGAAGCTTTCTTT. The full variable domain, in which reference TRBV14 and TRBJ1-1 provide the parts outside the CDR3, is EAGVTQFPSHSVIEKGQTVTLRCDPISGHDNLYWYRRVMGKEIKFLLHFVKESKQDESGMPNNRFLAERTGGTYSTLKVQPAELEDSGVYFCASSHPQDRNTEAFFGQGTRLTVV.

The chain combines TRBV25-1 with TRBJ1-3, with D perhaps TRBD1 (5 bases). This CDR3 is 14 amino acids long. The V and J ends lost 5 bases and 1 base respectively, with 9 bases between them. Germline V gene data show CDR1 as MGHDK and CDR2 as SYGVNS. The CDR3 coding sequence is TGTGCCAGCAGTAGAGGGACTTCTGGAAACACCATATATTTT. This sequence encodes CASSRGTSGNTIYF.

This sequence joins TRBV5-5 and TRBJ1-4; TRBD1 matches 7 bases. Per the germline V gene, CDR1 is SGHKS and CDR2 is YYEKEE (reference sequence). V was clipped by 3 bases and J by 5 bases; unmatched bases: 4. The CDR3 sequence is 14 residues long. The CDR3 nucleotides read TGTGCCAGCAGCTCGGGACAGCCGAATGAAAAACTGTTTTTT. Translation gives CASSSGQPNEKLFF.

The chain combines TRBV5-1 with TRBJ2-2, with D uncertain. From germline, CDR1 is SGHRS and CDR2 YFSETQ. Trimming cost V 0 bases and J 1 base, with 4 bases left between them. The CDR3 is made up of 14 amino acids. Here the CDR3 reads CASSLGQNTGELFF. The CDR3, as DNA: TGCGCCAGCAGCTTGGGACAGAACACCGGGGAGCTGTTTTTT.

The V call is TRBV2, the J call TRBJ1-1, with 11 bases identical to TRBD1. The CDR3 runs 16 residues. Germline lookup yields CDR1 SNHLY and CDR2 FYNNEI. The V and J ends lost 1 base and 5 bases, in that order; junction bases with no gene match: 6. CDR3 region: CASSEDGQGAQTEAFF. The DNA of the CDR3 is TGTGCCAGCAGTGAAGACGGACAGGGGGCACAAACTGAAGCTTTCTTT.

The chain carries TRBV5-1 and TRBJ2-2; D may be TRBD1 or TRBD2 (5 bases each). Trimming shortened V by 4 bases and J by 4 bases, and 11 bases separated the two germline ends. This CDR3 has 14 residues. Looked up from germline, CDR1 is SGHRS and CDR2 is YFSETQ. Here the CDR3 DNA reads TGCGCCAGCAGCATGGGACCGGCCACCGGGGAGCTGTTTTTT. This codes for CASSMGPATGELFF. The variable domain in full, completed from reference TRBV5-1 and TRBJ2-2, reads KAGVTQTPRYLIKTRGQQVTLSCSPISGHRSVSWYQQTPGQGLQFLFEYFSETQRNKGNFPGRFSGRQFSNSRSEMNVSTLELGDSALYLCASSMGPATGELFFGEGSRLTVL.

This clone was counted a single time. The chain carries TRBV7-8 and TRBJ2-7; D is ambiguous. The CDR3 runs 15 residues. The V gene's germline CDR1 is SGHVS and CDR2 FQNEAQ. V was cut by 1 base and J by 0 bases, with 10 bases left in between. The CDR3 region is CASSLEVWSSYEQYF. The CDR3, as DNA: TGTGCCAGCAGCTTAGAGGTCTGGAGCTCCTACGAGCAGTACTTC.

The chain uses TRBV5-1 and TRBJ1-4; D call uncertain. Germline CDR1 is SGHRS and CDR2 is YFSETQ. The CDR3 extends over 16 amino acids. The V and J ends lost 0 bases and 7 bases respectively, with 16 bases between them. CDR3 in DNA: TGCGCCAGCAGCTTGGTCCGGTCGGAAAGGTCTGAAAAACTGTTTTTT. Protein product: CASSLVRSERSEKLFF.

This clone was counted between two and nine times. The chain couples TRBV28 to TRBJ1-1, with D possibly TRBD1 on 6 matching bases. Germline V lookup: CDR1 MDHEN, CDR2 SYDVKM. V shed 6 bases and J shed 7 bases, with 21 bases lying between them. There are 15 residues in the CDR3. The CDR3 region has the DNA TGTGCCAGCAGCCTTGGAGGGGGAGTCGGGCGTGAAGCTTTCTTT. Translation: CASSLGGGVGREAFF.

CDR3: CASSSTGAGQPQHF. CDR3 bases: TGTGCCAGCAGTTCGACAGGGGCTGGGCAGCCCCAGCATTTT. This chain links TRBV6-4 with TRBJ1-5; 8 positions match TRBD1. This CDR3 region has 14 residues. V trimming: 5 bases; J trimming: 7 bases; junction bases outside the gene matches: 7. Germline CDR1 MRHNA, CDR2 SNTAGT.

This chain links TRBV11-3 with TRBJ1-1, with a tentative D call TRBD1 (5 bases). Germline V CDR1 and CDR2: SGHNT, YENEEA. V was cut by 5 bases and J by 3 bases, with 10 bases left in between. The CDR3 runs to 13 residues. In DNA form, the CDR3 reads TGTGCCAGCAGCCGGGGACCTGACACTGAAGCTTTCTTT. This translates into CASSRGPDTEAFF.

The V call is TRBV4-2, the J call TRBJ1-2; 7 nucleotides match TRBD1. CDR1 and CDR2 from the germline V gene are LGHNA and YNFKEQ. Unmatched junction bases numbered 9, after V lost 0 bases and J lost 5 bases. CDR3 length equals 16 residues. As DNA, the CDR3 is TGTGCCAGCAGCCAAGATGCGAGGGGGCGAAGTTATGGCTACACCTTC. This encodes CASSQDARGRSYGYTF.

The rearrangement links TRBV6-5 to TRBJ1-2; 9 bases match TRBD1. V shed 6 bases and J 7 bases; nucleotides not matched to a gene: 6. CDR1 is MNHEY and CDR2 is SVGAGI in the germline V gene. This CDR3 has 13 amino acids. CDR3: CASSPGQGTGYTF. Here the CDR3 DNA reads TGTGCCAGCAGCCCGGGACAGGGAACTGGCTACACCTTC.

In this sample, this clone turned up once. The V and J genes are TRBV7-2 and TRBJ1-2, with a tentative D call TRBD1 (6 bases). CDR1 is SGHTA and CDR2 is FQGNSA in the germline V gene. The CDR3 length is 12 residues. Trimming shortened V by 7 bases and J by 3 bases, and 9 bases separated the two germline ends. The CDR3 DNA is TGTGCCAGCAACGGACAGCACTATGGCTACACCTTC. It is translated as CASNGQHYGYTF.

This clone was detected only once. The chain links TRBV27 to TRBJ1-6, with TRBD1 as a possible D gene (6 bases). Germline V gives CDR1 MNHEY, CDR2 SMNVEV (reference sequence). Trimming removed 5 bases at V and 7 bases at J, with 12 bases between. This CDR3 has 14 amino acids. The CDR3 DNA sequence: TGTGCCAGCAGTAGCCCCGACAGGAATTCACCCCTCCACTTT. Its translation: CASSSPDRNSPLHF.

The CDR3: CSVDLPGQYTGELFF. CDR3 nucleotide sequence: TGCAGCGTTGATCTCCCGGGACAGTACACCGGGGAGCTGTTTTTT. The genes are TRBV29-1 and TRBJ2-2; TRBD1 aligns across 7 bases. The V and J ends lost 3 bases and 3 bases, in that order; junction bases with no gene match: 7. The CDR3 covers 15 residues. Germline CDR1 is SQVTM and CDR2 is ANQGSEA.

The chain recombines TRBV4-1 with TRBJ2-1, with 8 bases identical to TRBD2. This CDR3 contains 16 residues. The germline V gene encodes CDR1 MGHRA and CDR2 YSYEKL. V lost 4 bases and J lost 2; bases outside the gene matches: 7. The CDR3 region is CASSLFSGEAYNEQFF. The CDR3 DNA is TGCGCCAGCAGCCTTTTTAGCGGGGAAGCCTACAATGAGCAGTTCTTC.

The chain's CDR3 is CASRGSGNTIYF. Here the CDR3 DNA reads TGTGCCAGCCGGGGCTCTGGAAACACCATATATTTT. This chain uses TRBV19 with TRBJ1-3; unclear D gene. CDR3 size: 12 residues. V dropped 9 bases and J dropped 0 bases, with 6 bases sitting between them. Germline V CDR1 and CDR2: LNHDA, SQIVND (reference sequence).

This clone was observed a few times. The rearrangement joins TRBV9 to TRBJ1-4, with D perhaps TRBD1 (6 bases). The CDR3 runs 16 residues. Per the germline V gene, CDR1 is SGDLS and CDR2 is YYNGEE. Deletions cut 3 bases from V and 3 bases from J, with 15 bases between. CDR3 amino acids: CASSASGGGPNEKLFF. In nucleotides, the CDR3 is TGTGCCAGCAGCGCCTCCGGAGGGGGGCCTAATGAAAAACTGTTTTTT.

V and J are TRBV25-1 and TRBJ2-3; possible D gene TRBD1, 6 bases. Per the germline V gene, CDR1 is MGHDK and CDR2 is SYGVNS. V was clipped by 10 bases and J by 6 bases, with 11 bases between them. The CDR3 has 11 amino acids. CDR3 DNA sequence: TGTGCCACCGGAAGGGGGGATACGCAGTATTTT. Translation: CATGRGDTQYF.

This sequence joins TRBV11-3 and TRBJ2-3; TRBD2 is a possible D gene (5 bases). This CDR3 is built from 16 residues. The germline V gene encodes CDR1 SGHNT and CDR2 YENEEA. The V gene lost 0 bases and the J gene lost 1 base, with 11 bases spanning the gap. CDR3 coding DNA: TGTGCCAGCAGCTTAGATGGACTTCCAGGCACAGATACGCAGTATTTT. Translation: CASSLDGLPGTDTQYF.